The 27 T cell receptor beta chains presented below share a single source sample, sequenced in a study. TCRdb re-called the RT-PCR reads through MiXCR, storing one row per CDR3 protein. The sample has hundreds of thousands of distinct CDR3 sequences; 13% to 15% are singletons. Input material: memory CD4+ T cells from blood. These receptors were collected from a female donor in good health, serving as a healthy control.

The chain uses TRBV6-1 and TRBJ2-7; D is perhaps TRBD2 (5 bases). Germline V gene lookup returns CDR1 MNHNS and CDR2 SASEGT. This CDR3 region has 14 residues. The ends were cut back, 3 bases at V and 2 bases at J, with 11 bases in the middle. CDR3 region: CASSESGKPYEQYF. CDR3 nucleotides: TGTGCCAGCAGTGAGTCCGGGAAACCCTACGAGCAGTACTTC.

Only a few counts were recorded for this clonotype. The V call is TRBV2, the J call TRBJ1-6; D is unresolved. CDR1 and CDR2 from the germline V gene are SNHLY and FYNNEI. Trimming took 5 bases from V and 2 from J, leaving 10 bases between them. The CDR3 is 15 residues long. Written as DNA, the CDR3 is TGTGCCAGCAGTAGCCGGGAAGCCTATAATTCACCCCTCCACTTT. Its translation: CASSSREAYNSPLHF.

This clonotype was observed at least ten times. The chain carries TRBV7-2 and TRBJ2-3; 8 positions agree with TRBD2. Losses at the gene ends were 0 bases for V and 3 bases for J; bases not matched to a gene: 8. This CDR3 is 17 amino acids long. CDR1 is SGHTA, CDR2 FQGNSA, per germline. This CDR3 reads CASSLAGGRQRTDTQYF. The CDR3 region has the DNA TGTGCCAGCAGCTTAGCCGGCGGGAGGCAACGTACAGATACGCAGTATTTT.

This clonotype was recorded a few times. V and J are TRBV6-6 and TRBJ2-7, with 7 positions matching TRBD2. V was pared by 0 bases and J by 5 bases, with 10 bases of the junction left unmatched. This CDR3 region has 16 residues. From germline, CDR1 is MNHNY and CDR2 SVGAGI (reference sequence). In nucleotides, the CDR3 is TGTGCCAGCAGTTACTCGATTTACAGCGGGGCTAACGAGCAGTACTTC. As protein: CASSYSIYSGANEQYF.

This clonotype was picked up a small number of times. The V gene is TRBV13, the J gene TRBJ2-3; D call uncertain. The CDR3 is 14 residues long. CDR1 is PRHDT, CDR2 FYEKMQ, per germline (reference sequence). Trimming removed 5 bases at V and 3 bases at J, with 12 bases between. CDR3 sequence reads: CASSPVVGTDTQYF. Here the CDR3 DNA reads TGTGCCAGCAGCCCAGTCGTAGGGACAGATACGCAGTATTTT.

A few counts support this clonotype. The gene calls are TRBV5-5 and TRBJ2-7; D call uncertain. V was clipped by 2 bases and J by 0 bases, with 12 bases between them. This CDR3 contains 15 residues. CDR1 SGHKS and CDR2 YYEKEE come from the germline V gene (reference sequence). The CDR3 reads CASSLSWVSSYEQYF. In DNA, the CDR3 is TGTGCCAGCAGCTTAAGTTGGGTCAGCTCCTACGAGCAGTACTTC.

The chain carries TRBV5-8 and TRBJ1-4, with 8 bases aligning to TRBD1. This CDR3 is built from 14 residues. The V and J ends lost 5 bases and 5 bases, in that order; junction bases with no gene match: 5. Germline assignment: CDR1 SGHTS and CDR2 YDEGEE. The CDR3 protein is CASRNRGVNEKLFF. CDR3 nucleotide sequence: TGTGCCAGCAGGAACAGGGGGGTCAATGAAAAACTGTTTTTT.

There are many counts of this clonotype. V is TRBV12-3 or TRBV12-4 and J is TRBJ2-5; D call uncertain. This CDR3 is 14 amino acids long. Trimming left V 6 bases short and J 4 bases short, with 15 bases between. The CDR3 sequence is CASSAGRGVETQYF. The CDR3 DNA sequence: TGTGCCAGCAGCGCCGGACGCGGCGTAGAGACCCAGTACTTC.

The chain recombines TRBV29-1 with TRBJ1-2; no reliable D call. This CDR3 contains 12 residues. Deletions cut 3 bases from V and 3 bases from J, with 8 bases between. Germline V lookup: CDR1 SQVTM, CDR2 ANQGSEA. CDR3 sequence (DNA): TGCAGCGTTGATCTCCAGGACTATGGCTACACCTTC. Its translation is CSVDLQDYGYTF. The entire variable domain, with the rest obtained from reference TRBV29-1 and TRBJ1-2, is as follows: SAVISQKPSRDICQRGTSLTIQCQVDSQVTMMFWYRQQPGQSLTLIATANQGSEATYESGFVIDKFPISRPNLTFSTLTVSNMSPEDSSIYLCSVDLQDYGYTFGSGTRLTVV.

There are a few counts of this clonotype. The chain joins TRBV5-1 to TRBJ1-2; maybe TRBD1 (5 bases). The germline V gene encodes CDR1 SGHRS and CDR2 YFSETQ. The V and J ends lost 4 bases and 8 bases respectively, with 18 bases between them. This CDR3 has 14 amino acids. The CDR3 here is CASSSDAPTGGYTF. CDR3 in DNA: TGCGCCAGCAGCAGTGATGCCCCCACAGGAGGCTACACCTTC.

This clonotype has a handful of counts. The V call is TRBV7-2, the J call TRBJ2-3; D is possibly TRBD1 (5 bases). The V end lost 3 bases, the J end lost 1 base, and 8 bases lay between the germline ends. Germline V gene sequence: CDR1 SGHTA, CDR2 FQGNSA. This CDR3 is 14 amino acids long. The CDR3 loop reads CASSFARGTDTQYF. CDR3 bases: TGTGCCAGCAGCTTTGCCAGGGGCACAGATACGCAGTATTTT.

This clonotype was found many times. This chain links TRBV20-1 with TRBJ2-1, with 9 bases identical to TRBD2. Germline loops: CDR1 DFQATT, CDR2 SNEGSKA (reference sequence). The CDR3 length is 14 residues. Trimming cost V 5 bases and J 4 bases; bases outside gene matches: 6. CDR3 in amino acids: CSAGPSGNYNEQFF. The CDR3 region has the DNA TGCAGTGCTGGGCCTAGCGGGAATTACAATGAGCAGTTCTTC.

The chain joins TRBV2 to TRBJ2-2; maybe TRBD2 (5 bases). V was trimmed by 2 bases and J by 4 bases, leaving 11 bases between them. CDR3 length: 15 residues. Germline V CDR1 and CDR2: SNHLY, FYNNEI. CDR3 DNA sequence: TGTGCCAGCAGTGAAAACGGCGGGTTCACCGGGGAGCTGTTTTTT. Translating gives CASSENGGFTGELFF.

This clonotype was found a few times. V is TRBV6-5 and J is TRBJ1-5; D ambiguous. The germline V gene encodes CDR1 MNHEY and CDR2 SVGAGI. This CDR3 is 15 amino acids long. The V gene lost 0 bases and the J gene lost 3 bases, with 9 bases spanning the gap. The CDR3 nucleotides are TGTGCCAGCAGTTACTCGTCCAGGAACAATCAGCCCCAGCATTTT. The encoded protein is CASSYSSRNNQPQHF.

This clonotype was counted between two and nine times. CDR3 residues: CASTPSLFGSGGTQYF. In nucleotides, the CDR3 is TGTGCCAGCACCCCCAGCCTTTTCGGCAGTGGAGGTACGCAGTATTTT. This rearrangement joins TRBV7-9 to TRBJ2-3; D perhaps matches TRBD2 (5 bases). V was trimmed by 7 bases and J by 8 bases, leaving 25 bases between them. The CDR3 covers 16 residues. Looked up from germline, CDR1 is SEHNR and CDR2 is FQNEAQ (reference sequence).

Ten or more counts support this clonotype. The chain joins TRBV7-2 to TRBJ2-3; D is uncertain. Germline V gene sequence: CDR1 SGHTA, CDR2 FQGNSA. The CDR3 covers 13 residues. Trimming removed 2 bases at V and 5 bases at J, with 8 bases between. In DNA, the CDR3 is TGTGCCAGCAGCTTACTCCCGGGAGATACGCAGTATTTT. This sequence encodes CASSLLPGDTQYF.

The CDR3 DNA sequence: TGTGCCAGCAGCTTAGTACTAAGTGTAGGGGGGGTTGTAGATACGCAGTATTTT. Encoded protein: CASSLVLSVGGVVDTQYF. The chain employs TRBV11-2 and TRBJ2-3, with a possible D match to TRBD2 (7 bases). CDR3 size: 18 residues. The germline CDR1 and CDR2 sequences are SGHAT and FQNNGV. Trimming took 1 base from V and 5 from J, leaving 22 bases between them.

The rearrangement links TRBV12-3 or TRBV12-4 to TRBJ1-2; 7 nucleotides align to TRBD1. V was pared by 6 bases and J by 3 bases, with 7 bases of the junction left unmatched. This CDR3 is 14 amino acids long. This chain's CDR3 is CASRSQGRYYGYTF. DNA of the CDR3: TGTGCCAGCAGGTCACAGGGGCGCTACTATGGCTACACCTTC.

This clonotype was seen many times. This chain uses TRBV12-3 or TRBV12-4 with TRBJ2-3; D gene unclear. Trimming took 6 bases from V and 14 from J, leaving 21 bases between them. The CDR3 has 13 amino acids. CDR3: CASRLTHSDIPYF. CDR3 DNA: TGTGCCAGCAGACTAACCCACTCAGATATTCCGTATTTT.

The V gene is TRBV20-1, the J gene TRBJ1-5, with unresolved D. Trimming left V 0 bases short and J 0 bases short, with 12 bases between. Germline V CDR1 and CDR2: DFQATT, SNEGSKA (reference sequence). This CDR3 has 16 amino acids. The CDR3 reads CSARERIGLSNQPQHF. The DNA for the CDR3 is TGCAGTGCTAGAGAGAGAATAGGGCTTAGCAATCAGCCCCAGCATTTT.

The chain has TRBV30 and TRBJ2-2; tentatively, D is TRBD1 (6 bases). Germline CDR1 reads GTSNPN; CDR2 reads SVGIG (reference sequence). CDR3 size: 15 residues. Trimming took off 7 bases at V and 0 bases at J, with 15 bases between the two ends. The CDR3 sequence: CASTPEGANTGELFF. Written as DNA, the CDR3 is TGTGCCTCCACCCCAGAGGGGGCGAACACCGGGGAGCTGTTTTTT.

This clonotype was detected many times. CDR3 DNA sequence: TGCAGTACCTCAGAACTGGCGGATACGCAGTATTTT. The encoded protein is CSTSELADTQYF. The chain couples TRBV20-1 to TRBJ2-3, with no clear D. V dropped 8 bases and J dropped 6 bases, with 15 bases sitting between them. This CDR3 is built from 12 residues. Per germline, CDR1 DFQATT and CDR2 SNEGSKA (reference sequence).

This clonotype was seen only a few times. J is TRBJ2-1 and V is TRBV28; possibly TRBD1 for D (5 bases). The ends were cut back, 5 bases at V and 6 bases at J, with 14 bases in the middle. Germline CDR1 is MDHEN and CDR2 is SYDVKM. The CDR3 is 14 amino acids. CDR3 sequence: CASSPHDSPNEQFF. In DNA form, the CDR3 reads TGTGCCAGCAGTCCCCACGACAGTCCCAATGAGCAGTTCTTC.

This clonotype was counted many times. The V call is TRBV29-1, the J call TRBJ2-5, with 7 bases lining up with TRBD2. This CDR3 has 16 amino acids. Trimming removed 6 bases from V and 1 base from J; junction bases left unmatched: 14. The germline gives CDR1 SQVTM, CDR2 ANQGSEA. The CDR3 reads CSVLPRASGLQETQYF. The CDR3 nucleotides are TGCAGCGTCCTTCCCCGGGCTAGCGGACTCCAAGAGACCCAGTACTTC.

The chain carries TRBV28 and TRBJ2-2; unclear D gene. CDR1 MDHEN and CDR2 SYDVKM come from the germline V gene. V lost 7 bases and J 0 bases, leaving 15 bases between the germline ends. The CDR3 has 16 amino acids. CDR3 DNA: TGTGCCAGCATGGGTGTCTATCTGCCGAACACCGGGGAGCTGTTTTTT. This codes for CASMGVYLPNTGELFF.

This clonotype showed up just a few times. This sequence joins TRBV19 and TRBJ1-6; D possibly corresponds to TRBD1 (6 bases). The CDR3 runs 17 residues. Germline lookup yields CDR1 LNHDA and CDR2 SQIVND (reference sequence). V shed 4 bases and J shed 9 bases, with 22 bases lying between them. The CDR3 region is CASSTTHETGSGSPLHF. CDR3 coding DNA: TGTGCCAGTAGTACAACCCACGAGACAGGTTCAGGTTCACCCCTCCACTTT.

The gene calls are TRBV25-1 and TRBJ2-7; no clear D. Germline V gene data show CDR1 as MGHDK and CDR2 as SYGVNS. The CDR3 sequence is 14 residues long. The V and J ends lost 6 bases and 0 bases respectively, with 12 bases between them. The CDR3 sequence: CASRGLWDSYEQYF. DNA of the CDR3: TGTGCCAGCAGGGGTCTCTGGGACTCCTACGAGCAGTACTTC.